This is a list of T cell receptor beta chains from one sample in a study of blood T cells in healthy people across ages. TCRdb ran MiXCR on the 5' RACE reads and lists one entry per CDR3 protein. Counted here are 700,000 to 850,000 distinct CDR3 sequences, 36% occurring once; the ten biggest clones make up about an eighth. The specimen was blood. All receptors come from a young man in good health. Both conserved end residues are part of each CDR3. The order of the fields is clone size, J gene, D gene, V gene, CDR3 DNA, CDR3 protein. A D gene is named only where the DNA matches it firmly. The size of a clone is reported for some rows only, either as once, few or many, or as a class for expanded clones.

.,TRBJ2-1,TRBD1,TRBV29-1,TGCAGCGTTCGCGACAGGGCTGGCAATGAGCAGTTCTTC,CSVRDRAGNEQFF
few,TRBJ2-3,.,TRBV6-6,TGTGCCAGCAGCTCCTTCGACCCCAGGGATACGCAGTATTTT,CASSSFDPRDTQYF
many,TRBJ2-7,TRBD2,TRBV20-1,TGCAGTGCTAGAGACCCGACTAGCGTAAACCACTACGAGCAGTACTTC,CSARDPTSVNHYEQYF
.,TRBJ1-3,.,TRBV12-3/TRBV12-4,TGTGCCAGCAGGCGAGGGGTCTCTGGAAACACCATATATTTT,CASRRGVSGNTIYF
.,TRBJ2-7,TRBD1,TRBV14,TGTGCCAGCAGCCCTACGGACAGGAGAGGGCAGTACTTC,CASSPTDRRGQYF
.,TRBJ2-5,TRBD1,TRBV7-2,TGCGCCAGCAGCTCAGGACAGGGGGCCAGGGAGACCCAGTACTTC,CASSSGQGARETQYF
.,TRBJ1-1,TRBD1,TRBV10-3,TGTGCCATCAGTGAGGAGGGGACAGCTGCGGGAGCTTTCTTT,CAISEEGTAAGAFF
.,TRBJ2-5,.,TRBV9,TGTGCCAGCAGCGTAGGGGGAAGCTTTGGAGAGACCCAGTACTTC,CASSVGGSFGETQYF
many,TRBJ2-3,.,TRBV12-3/TRBV12-4,TGTGCCAGCAGCCCCTACAGGGATAGCACAGATACGCAGTATTTT,CASSPYRDSTDTQYF
.,TRBJ2-3,.,TRBV20-1,TGCAGTGCTAGAGAGCCACAGGCACTCACAGATACGCAGTATTTT,CSAREPQALTDTQYF
.,TRBJ1-1,.,TRBV5-1,TGCGCCAGCAGCTTGGACCTCGGAAGAGGGGACACTGAAGCTTTCTTT,CASSLDLGRGDTEAFF
.,TRBJ2-1,.,TRBV7-2,TGTGCCAGCAGCTTAACAGGGATGGATGAGCAGTTCTTC,CASSLTGMDEQFF
many,TRBJ2-1,TRBD1,TRBV6-6,TGTGCCAGCAAACAGGGGTCGTACAATGAGCAGTTCTTC,CASKQGSYNEQFF
.,TRBJ2-3,TRBD1,TRBV7-6,TGTGCCAGCAGCTTATCCCCGGGACAGGGGGCAGATACGCAGTATTTT,CASSLSPGQGADTQYF
few,TRBJ1-1,.,TRBV4-1,TGCGCCAGCAGCCAAGATTCGGGGACCCGTCTTCTCACAGTTGAAGCTTTCTTT,CASSQDSGTRLLTVEAFF
few,TRBJ1-1,TRBD1,TRBV4-1,TGCGCCAGCAGCCAAGTGGACAGGGCGTCGACTGAAGCTTTCTTT,CASSQVDRASTEAFF
.,TRBJ2-7,TRBD2,TRBV4-1,TGCGCCAGCAGCCAGGGACTAGCGGGGGGGGTCTACGAGCAGTACTTC,CASSQGLAGGVYEQYF
few,TRBJ1-1,.,TRBV5-1,TGTGCCAGCAGCGTCGGGACGAACACTGAAGCTTTCTTT,CASSVGTNTEAFF
.,TRBJ2-5,.,TRBV20-1,TGCAGTGCTAGCCAGGTCCAAGAGACCCAGTACTTC,CSASQVQETQYF
.,TRBJ2-5,TRBD1,TRBV4-3,TGCGCCAGCAGCCAGACGGGACAGCCACAAGAGACCCAGTACTTC,CASSQTGQPQETQYF
.,TRBJ2-5,TRBD1,TRBV9,TGTGCCAGCAGCCCTTCGACAGGGATGAGGGAGACCCAGTACTTC,CASSPSTGMRETQYF
few,TRBJ2-7,TRBD1,TRBV6-2/TRBV6-3,TGTGCCAGCAGTTCAGGACTTGGGACAGGGATCCACGAGCAGTACTTC,CASSSGLGTGIHEQYF
once,TRBJ1-1,TRBD1,TRBV28,TGTGCCGCCAAGGGACAGTGGAGAACTGAAGCTTTCTTT,CAAKGQWRTEAFF
many,TRBJ1-2,TRBD1,TRBV29-1,TGCAGCGTTGAGCAGGGGGCGTACTATGGCTACACCTTC,CSVEQGAYYGYTF
.,TRBJ1-2,TRBD1,TRBV25-1,TGTGCCAGCAGTCCCCGGACAGGGGCAGGCTACACCTTC,CASSPRTGAGYTF
few,TRBJ1-2,TRBD1,TRBV28,TGTGCCAGCACCTTATACAGGGGGGACTATGGCTACACCTTC,CASTLYRGDYGYTF
.,TRBJ2-5,TRBD1,TRBV6-5,TGTGCCAGCCGACTCTCGACAGGGGGCCTAGAGACCCAGTACTTC,CASRLSTGGLETQYF
.,TRBJ2-5,TRBD2,TRBV7-8,TGTGCCAGCAGCGCATCTAGCGGGGGAGGAGAGACCCAGTACTTC,CASSASSGGGETQYF
.,TRBJ2-3,TRBD2,TRBV29-1,TGCAGCGTTGCGGGACTACCAACGCAGTATTTT,CSVAGLPTQYF
.,TRBJ1-5,TRBD1,TRBV18,TGTGCCAGCTCGCCTCAGGGGGACAATCAGCCCCAGCATTTT,CASSPQGDNQPQHF
few,TRBJ2-5,.,TRBV9,TGTGCCAGCAGCTACAGGGAGGGTATCCAAGAGACCCAGTACTTC,CASSYREGIQETQYF
few,TRBJ2-4,.,TRBV12-3/TRBV12-4,TGTGCCAGCAGCCTCGACAGGTCGGCGTACTTC,CASSLDRSAYF
.,TRBJ2-3,.,TRBV10-3,TGTGCCATAACAGGGACTAGCACAGATACGCAGTATTTT,CAITGTSTDTQYF
.,TRBJ1-4,.,TRBV15,TGTGCCACCAGCAGTTTTGAAAAACTGTTTTTT,CATSSFEKLFF
.,TRBJ2-4,TRBD1,TRBV20-1,TGCAGTGCAACGAGGACAGGAGAAAACATTCAGTACTTC,CSATRTGENIQYF
few,TRBJ1-1,.,TRBV5-6,TGTGCCAGCAGCTTGGCTGGCAGCAGGTACACTGAAGCTTTCTTT,CASSLAGSRYTEAFF
few,TRBJ2-1,TRBD1,TRBV7-2,TGTGCCAGCAGCTGGGACAGGGGGGAATACAATGAGCAGTTCTTC,CASSWDRGEYNEQFF
few,TRBJ1-1,TRBD1,TRBV14,TGTGCCAGCAGCCGCCGACAGGGGTTCGGAACTGAAGCTTTCTTT,CASSRRQGFGTEAFF
few,TRBJ2-1,TRBD2,TRBV6-2/TRBV6-3,TGTGCCAGTGAACTAGCGGGGTCAAATGAGCAGTTCTTC,CASELAGSNEQFF
few,TRBJ2-5,TRBD2,TRBV7-9,TGTGCCAGCAGCTTCGCCGGGACTAGCGGGGGAGGAGAGACCCAGTACTTC,CASSFAGTSGGGETQYF
few,TRBJ1-1,.,TRBV14,TGTGCCAGCAGCCAAACCGACTGGGGCACTGAAGCTTTCTTT,CASSQTDWGTEAFF
few,TRBJ2-7,TRBD1,TRBV6-6,TGTGCCAGCAGTACGCAGGGGGCGACTGGCGCCTACGAGCAGTACTTC,CASSTQGATGAYEQYF
.,TRBJ2-1,TRBD1,TRBV20-1,TGCAGTGCTAGAGATGATGAGACAGGGGACTACAATGAGCAGTTCTTC,CSARDDETGDYNEQFF
few,TRBJ2-1,TRBD2,TRBV7-2,TGTGCCAGCAGCCCCGGACTAGCGGATAAGTTCTTC,CASSPGLADKFF
few,TRBJ2-1,.,TRBV10-2,TGCGCCAGCAGTGAGTCCCCGGAAAACAATGAGCAGTTCTTC,CASSESPENNEQFF
many,TRBJ2-1,TRBD2,TRBV12-3/TRBV12-4,TGTGCCAGCAGTCCTTTTAGCGGGGGTTACAATGAGCAGTTCTTC,CASSPFSGGYNEQFF
.,TRBJ2-1,TRBD2,TRBV12-3/TRBV12-4,TGTGCCAGCGTCGGTTGGCGGGGGGGAAACAATGAGCAGTTCTTC,CASVGWRGGNNEQFF
.,TRBJ2-3,TRBD2,TRBV7-3,TGTGCCAGCAGCCTCCGGACTAGCAATAGGGATACGCAGTATTTT,CASSLRTSNRDTQYF
.,TRBJ1-2,TRBD1,TRBV9,TGTGCCAGCAGCCCCGGACAGGCCCCTAACTATGGCTACACCTTC,CASSPGQAPNYGYTF
.,TRBJ2-7,.,TRBV6-6,TGTGCCAGCACCCACGGGGAAGCATACGAGCAGTACTTC,CASTHGEAYEQYF
.,TRBJ2-6,.,TRBV6-5,TGTGCCAGCAGTGACCGGGACTCGGGGGCCAACGTCCCGACTTTC,CASSDRDSGANVPTF
.,TRBJ1-1,.,TRBV6-2/TRBV6-3,TGTGCCAGCAGTTATCAGGGGTGGCTGAACACTGAAGCTTTCTTT,CASSYQGWLNTEAFF
.,TRBJ1-2,.,TRBV29-1,TGCAGCGTTCAGGACAGTAACTATGGCTACACCTTC,CSVQDSNYGYTF
few,TRBJ2-1,.,TRBV15,TGTGCCACCAGCCCGGGGGCCTCCTCCTACAATGAGCAGTTCTTC,CATSPGASSYNEQFF
few,TRBJ2-7,TRBD2,TRBV20-1,TGCAGTGCTAGGGCCCTCGGGGGGGGCACCTACAATGAGCAGTACTTC,CSARALGGGTYNEQYF
.,TRBJ2-7,.,TRBV5-1,TGCGCCAGCAGCTTGATCTCCGGACCGTACGAGCAGTACTTC,CASSLISGPYEQYF
.,TRBJ1-5,.,TRBV12-3/TRBV12-4,TGTGCCAGCAGTTGGTATGTAGGGTCGAAGCAGCCCCAGCATTTT,CASSWYVGSKQPQHF